These T cell receptor beta chains were read from a single sample in a study of neurological immune-mediated disorders. MiXCR, run by TCRdb on the 5' RACE reads, gives a single entry per CDR3 protein. The sample carries about 59,000 distinct CDR3 sequences, 3% to 4% recorded once. Sample: PBMCs. The source of these receptors is a woman in her twenties or thirties with multiple sclerosis. Each CDR3 is given with its conserved first and last residue.

cdr3_aa v_call cdr3_length j_call
CSAGTGVRETQYF TRBV20-1 13 TRBJ2-5
CSGIGDHEQYF TRBV29-1 11 TRBJ2-7
CASSQEGTGEPGELFF TRBV4-2 16 TRBJ2-2
CASSLALGTSGREETQYF TRBV7-2 18 TRBJ2-5
CSAPSGTSSYF TRBV20-1 11 TRBJ2-3
CASSLASSGSFHEQFF TRBV7-9 16 TRBJ2-1
CSARRGGLQETQYF TRBV20-1 14 TRBJ2-5
CASTLMLGADTQYF TRBV12-3/TRBV12-4 14 TRBJ2-3
CASSTGPGELFF TRBV7-3 12 TRBJ2-2
CASSLDRRGNEQFF TRBV11-1 14 TRBJ2-1
CASSQEPPPGSNQPQHF TRBV4-1 17 TRBJ1-5
CASSLASADRAYGYTF TRBV5-1 16 TRBJ1-2
CASNLYSGAKVLTF TRBV5-8 14 TRBJ2-6
CSARTGFSGNTIYF TRBV20-1 14 TRBJ1-3
CASSRAGRVRGYEQYF TRBV7-2 16 TRBJ2-7
CAIREQGAVVGEQYF TRBV10-3 15 TRBJ2-7
CASSLGELTLTGELFF TRBV5-1 16 TRBJ2-2
CASSFLGSQPQNF TRBV3-1 13 TRBJ1-5